The 11 T cell receptor beta chains given below trace back to one sample, sequenced in a study of T cells in narcolepsy. Here immunoSEQ multiplex PCR was the method, and the copy in TCRdb shows in-frame clones only, minus some. The sample lists nearly 35,000 clones; about 85% were seen once. The sample taken for sequencing was memory (CD45RA-) CD4+ T cells from blood. These receptors were collected from a human donor in good health.

V is TRBV2 and J is TRBJ1-2; the match to TRBD1 covers 12 bases. The trim removed 5 bases at V and 3 bases at J, leaving 4 bases unmatched. The CDR3 sequence is 15 residues long. Germline V gives CDR1 SNHLY, CDR2 FYNNEI. In DNA, the CDR3 is TGTGCCAGCAGTAGGGGACAGGGGGCCTACTATGGCTACACCTTC. As protein: CASSRGQGAYYGYTF. Looking up the rest from reference TRBV2 and TRBJ1-2 gives the full variable domain: EPEVTQTPSHQVTQMGQEVILRCVPISNHLYFYWYRQILGQKVEFLVSFYNNEISEKSEIFDDQFSVERPDGSNFTLKIRSTKLEDSAMYFCASSRGQGAYYGYTFGSGTRLTVV.

The chain is built from TRBV7-2 and TRBJ2-5; D ambiguous. The length of the CDR3 is 13 residues. V was cut by 6 bases and J by 2 bases, with 10 bases left in between. The V gene's germline CDR1 is SGHTA and CDR2 FQGNSA. The CDR3 DNA is TGTGCCAGCAGATGGGGTCGTCAAGAGACCCAGTACTTC. Protein: CASRWGRQETQYF.

This chain joins TRBV5-4 and TRBJ1-4; TRBD1 aligns across 9 bases. V dropped 5 bases and J dropped 5; count of bases not matched to a gene: 4. Germline CDR1 SGHNT, CDR2 YYREEE (reference sequence). This CDR3 spans 14 amino acids. In nucleotides, the CDR3 is TGTGCCAGCAGTTTGACAGGGGGGAATGAAAAACTGTTTTTT. It yields the protein CASSLTGGNEKLFF.

J is TRBJ2-3 and V is TRBV9; 7 bases agree with TRBD1. V was pared by 0 bases and J by 3 bases, with 7 bases of the junction left unmatched. This CDR3 has 16 residues. Germline loops: CDR1 SGDLS, CDR2 YYNGEE. The CDR3 spells CASSVAGRGRTDTQYF. In nucleotides, the CDR3 is TGTGCCAGCAGCGTAGCCGGAAGGGGGCGGACAGATACGCAGTATTTT.

The chain has TRBV9 and TRBJ2-2; weak D call: TRBD1 (5 bases). Trimming left V 4 bases short and J 5 bases short, with 9 bases between. This CDR3 is built from 13 residues. CDR1 SGDLS and CDR2 YYNGEE come from the germline V gene. CDR3 sequence: CASSHRPTGELFF. The DNA of the CDR3 is TGTGCCAGCAGCCACAGGCCTACCGGGGAGCTGTTTTTT.

V usage is TRBV28 and J usage is TRBJ1-6, with 9 bases identical to TRBD1. After removal of 6 bases from V and 4 bases from J, the junction contained 7 bases not matched to a gene. The length of the CDR3 is 16 residues. Germline V lookup: CDR1 MDHEN, CDR2 SYDVKM. The chain's CDR3 is CASSSPGTGYNSPLHF. CDR3 DNA: TGTGCCAGCAGCAGCCCCGGGACAGGGTATAATTCACCCCTCCACTTT. The variable domain in full, with the rest retrieved from reference TRBV28 and TRBJ1-6, is DVKVTQSSRYLVKRTGEKVFLECVQDMDHENMFWYRQDPGLGLRLIYFSYDVKMKEKGDIPEGYSVSREKKERFSLILESASTNQTSMYLCASSSPGTGYNSPLHFGNGTRLTVT.

The rearrangement links TRBV4-3 to TRBJ1-2; tentatively, D is TRBD1 (6 bases). The CDR3 sequence is 14 residues long. Trimming left V 2 bases short and J 1 base short, with 8 bases between. CDR1 LGHNA and CDR2 YSLEER come from the germline V gene. This CDR3 reads CASSQQGYNYGYTF. The CDR3, as DNA: TGCGCCAGCAGCCAACAGGGGTATAACTATGGCTACACCTTC.

Only a few counts were recorded for this clone. The rearrangement uses TRBV11-2 and TRBJ1-1; the D is unclear. CDR3 size: 13 residues. The germline V and J ends were trimmed by 3 bases and 0 bases, with 5 bases remaining between them. Germline values: CDR1 SGHAT, CDR2 FQNNGV. The CDR3 sequence: CASSLELNTEAFF. The CDR3 DNA reads as TGTGCCAGCAGCTTGGAGCTGAACACTGAAGCTTTCTTT.

This rearrangement joins TRBV5-6 to TRBJ1-2, with TRBD1 matching 9 bases. The CDR3 runs to 15 residues. V gave up 4 bases and J gave up 7 bases; unmatched junction bases: 11. Germline assignment: CDR1 SGHDT and CDR2 YYEEEE. This CDR3 is CASSRGTGTALGYTF. For the CDR3, the DNA is TGTGCCAGCAGCCGTGGGACAGGGACAGCGCTTGGCTACACCTTC. Using reference TRBV5-6 and TRBJ1-2 for the parts outside the CDR3, the full variable domain is DAGVTQSPTHLIKTRGQQVTLRCSPKSGHDTVSWYQQALGQGPQFIFQYYEEEERQRGNFPDRFSGHQFPNYSSELNVNALLLGDSALYLCASSRGTGTALGYTFGSGTRLTVV.

The J gene is TRBJ1-5, the V gene TRBV4-2, with a possible D match to TRBD1 (5 bases). V was cut by 0 bases and J by 7 bases, with 19 bases left in between. The CDR3 runs to 17 residues. The V gene's germline CDR1 is LGHNA and CDR2 YNFKEQ. CDR3 bases: TGTGCCAGCAGCCAAGAAGTGTCAACAGGACGGGGCCAGCCCCAGCATTTT. It is translated as CASSQEVSTGRGQPQHF.

There are a few counts of this clone. This chain uses TRBV5-1 with TRBJ1-1; D gene unclear. The V gene's germline CDR1 is SGHRS and CDR2 YFSETQ. V was shortened by 2 bases and J by 0 bases, with 8 bases between the two germline ends. The CDR3 is 14 residues long. CDR3 sequence: CASSFSVMNTEAFF. The CDR3 DNA sequence: TGCGCCAGCAGCTTCAGTGTCATGAACACTGAAGCTTTCTTT.